One T cell receptor (beta chain) is described in this entry. Unique molecular identifiers featured in how the TCRbeta library was prepared. TCRdb re-called the PCR reads with MiXCR, one entry per CDR3 protein. The profile covers hundreds of thousands of distinct CDR3 sequences, with 15% to 20% appearing a single time and approximately 1% taken by the ten largest. These data belong to a study of T-cell reconstitution after alpha-beta-depleted transplantation in children. This CDR3 is built from 18 residues. V shed 3 bases and J 1 base; nucleotides not matched to a gene: 10. Germline-derived CDR1 and CDR2 are MNHNS and SASEGT.

The sample was PBMCs from the stem cell graft donor, taken from the stem cell graft. The genes are TRBV6-1 and TRBJ2-3; 10 nucleotides match TRBD2. This sequence originates from a human donor who donated a stem cell graft to a child with acute myeloid leukemia. CDR3 DNA sequence: TGTGCCAGCAGTGATAAAGCGGGGGGGCCCGTCGGCACAGATACGCAGTATTTT. This gives the protein CASSDKAGGPVGTDTQYF.